This TCR beta chain is from a study of T cells in Graves' hyperthyroidism and ophthalmopathy. Study details: Peripheral blood was collected at initial diagnosis, before any treatment.

TCR beta CDR3 region amplification was performed from RNA transcripts. The HTBI primer set served for first-round RT-PCR of the TCR CDR3. TCRdb re-called the multiplex PCR reads with MiXCR, one entry per CDR3 protein. The data hold approximately 360,000 distinct CDR3 sequences, with more than 15% observed a single time. Germline assignment: CDR1 MGHRA and CDR2 YSYEKL. V was cut by 0 bases and J by 1 base, with 9 bases left in between. This CDR3 is built from 15 residues. Uncontrolled infection, other autoimmune disease, pregnancy or lactation disqualified patients from enrolment. Cells are PBMCs isolated from roughly 9.3 ml of fresh blood.

The V and J genes are TRBV4-1 and TRBJ2-5; D is unclear. The TCR comes from a woman aged 18-30 years with Graves' hyperthyroidism that later progressed to Graves' ophthalmopathy. Sequenced sample: blood. CDR3 sequence (DNA): TGCGCCAGCAGCCAAGAGGATGGGTTCCAAGAGACCCAGTACTTC. Translated: CASSQEDGFQETQYF.